Below, one T cell receptor (beta chain) is given with its context. The sample is drawn from a study of blood T cell repertoires in COVID-19. Study-wide background: Italy, Spain and the United States were the sources of the convalescent and acute COVID-19 samples.

It was during active infection that Seattle patients were enrolled and then longitudinally followed. CDR1 and CDR2 (germline): SGHTA, FQGTGA. The CDR3 covers 13 residues. V lost 2 bases to trimming and J lost 2 bases, with 3 bases between them. Authors' analysis steps: Amplification of reference gene primers provided the estimated nucleated cell counts. Assay: immunoSEQ multiplex PCR; the TCRdb copy retains only in-frame clones and omits some. The V and J calls and clone size come from that table; D and trimming were worked out from the DNA. The sample lists over 50,000 clones, approximately 72% occurring once.

The sequence was obtained from a woman in her 70s with COVID-19, enrolled during active disease. The specimen was peripheral blood. This chain links TRBV7-3 with TRBJ2-2, with D uncertain. Written as DNA, the CDR3 is TGTGCCAGCAGCTTATCAAACACCGGGGAGCTGTTTTTT. Its protein product is CASSLSNTGELFF.